Each of the 13 T cell receptor beta chains below was sequenced from the same sample in a study of blood T cell repertoires in COVID-19. The method was immunoSEQ multiplex PCR; TCRdb's version includes in-frame clones alone and lacks a portion of them. In the table there are over 200,000 clones, roughly 80% of which are singletons. The material sequenced was peripheral blood. Receptor source: an elderly woman with active or convalescent COVID-19.

This chain links TRBV5-1 with TRBJ2-5; D perhaps matches TRBD1 (5 bases). V gave up 0 bases and J gave up 2 bases, with 17 bases separating them. The CDR3 extends over 17 amino acids. CDR1 SGHRS and CDR2 YFSETQ come from the germline V gene. The CDR3 DNA reads TGCGCCAGCAGCTTGGCCTCCGGGTCTAGGGGTCAAGAGACCCAGTACTTC. Protein sequence: CASSLASGSRGQETQYF. The full variable domain, rest sourced from reference TRBV5-1 and TRBJ2-5, is KAGVTQTPRYLIKTRGQQVTLSCSPISGHRSVSWYQQTPGQGLQFLFEYFSETQRNKGNFPGRFSGRQFSNSRSEMNVSTLELGDSALYLCASSLASGSRGQETQYFGPGTRLLVL.

This clone was seen only once. The chain recombines TRBV28 with TRBJ2-3; 16 bases are a match to TRBD2. V was clipped by 5 bases and J by 4 bases; unmatched bases: 6. The CDR3 runs to 17 residues. The germline V gene has CDR1 MDHEN and CDR2 SYDVKM. The CDR3 region has the DNA TGTGCCAGCAGTCCGGGACTAGCGGGAGGGAGGGCAGATACGCAGTATTTT. As protein: CASSPGLAGGRADTQYF.

V and J are TRBV7-2 and TRBJ2-5; tentatively, D is TRBD2 (6 bases). The CDR3 length is 17 residues. V lost 1 base and J lost 2, with 17 bases in between. CDR1 and CDR2 (germline): SGHTA, FQGNSA. The CDR3 reads CASSLGSGGATQETQYF. CDR3 sequence (DNA): TGTGCCAGCAGCTTAGGCTCAGGCGGGGCGACACAAGAGACCCAGTACTTC.

This chain links TRBV6-2 or TRBV6-3 with TRBJ2-4; 7 nucleotides line up with TRBD1. The CDR3 is 17 residues long. The germline gives CDR1 MNHEY, CDR2 SVGEGT. The junction had 17 bases not matched to a gene; V was cut back by 4 bases and J by 8 bases. This CDR3 is CASSSRIPQGVVDIQYF. The CDR3 DNA sequence: TGTGCCAGCAGTTCCCGCATCCCTCAGGGGGTCGTTGACATTCAGTACTTC.

This clone was observed a single time. This chain uses TRBV9 with TRBJ2-1, with D possibly being TRBD2 (6 bases). The CDR3 consists of 17 residues. Germline CDR1 and CDR2: SGDLS and YYNGEE. Trimming took off 0 bases at V and 3 bases at J, with 16 bases between the two ends. The CDR3 nucleotides are TGTGCCAGCAGCGTAGGATCGAGCGGAGGGGACTACAATGAGCAGTTCTTC. This encodes CASSVGSSGGDYNEQFF.

The CDR3 loop is CSASRLAGKSSYNEQFF. Written as DNA, the CDR3 is TGCAGTGCTAGTAGACTAGCGGGGAAAAGCTCCTACAATGAGCAGTTCTTC. This chain uses TRBV20-1 with TRBJ2-1; 11 nucleotides match TRBD2. V lost 3 bases and J lost 0; bases outside the gene matches: 7. Germline V gives CDR1 DFQATT, CDR2 SNEGSKA (reference sequence). The CDR3 contains 17 residues.

The V and J genes are TRBV7-6 and TRBJ1-3; possible D gene TRBD1, 6 bases. Per the germline V gene, CDR1 is SGHVS and CDR2 is FNYEAQ. Trimming cost V 1 base and J 4 bases, with 11 bases left between them. CDR3 length: 15 amino acids. The DNA of the CDR3 is TGTGCCAGCAGCTTAGGGCAGGGGCCGGGAAACACCATATATTTT. Translated, it gives CASSLGQGPGNTIYF.

V is TRBV14 and J is TRBJ2-3; 10 positions agree with TRBD2. This CDR3 has 16 amino acids. Germline assignment: CDR1 SGHDN and CDR2 FVKESK. V dropped 1 base and J dropped 6; count of bases not matched to a gene: 7. CDR3 nucleotide sequence: TGTGCCAGCAGCCAAGTTTTAGCGGGAGGCCGGGATACGCAGTATTTT. This codes for CASSQVLAGGRDTQYF.

This chain connects TRBV6-5 to TRBJ2-1; weak D call: TRBD1 (5 bases). V shed 7 bases and J shed 7 bases, with 8 bases lying between them. Germline CDR1 reads MNHEY; CDR2 reads SVGAGI. There are 11 residues in the CDR3. CDR3 nucleotides: TGTGCCAGCAAAAGGGGAAATGAGCAGTTCTTC. Translated: CASKRGNEQFF.

This clone was recorded once. The V gene is TRBV5-1, the J gene TRBJ1-1; D gene unclear. The CDR3 sequence is 14 residues long. The V and J ends lost 4 bases and 2 bases respectively, with 12 bases between them. Germline V gene lookup returns CDR1 SGHRS and CDR2 YFSETQ. CDR3 coding DNA: TGCGCCAGCAGCGACGGGAGAGGTAACACTGAAGCTTTCTTT. Amino acids: CASSDGRGNTEAFF.

This clone was recorded a few times. The J gene is TRBJ1-1, the V gene TRBV28, with 10 bases fitting TRBD1. The CDR3 has 16 residues. Germline loops: CDR1 MDHEN, CDR2 SYDVKM. J gave up 1 base and V 10 bases, and 12 bases lay outside the gene matches. CDR3 loop: CATREGTGEGNTEAFF. CDR3 nucleotides: TGTGCCACCCGAGAAGGGACAGGGGAAGGGAACACTGAAGCTTTCTTT.

This chain links TRBV29-1 with TRBJ2-7, with TRBD1 matching over 10 bases. CDR1 SQVTM and CDR2 ANQGSEA come from the germline V gene. The CDR3 runs 13 residues. V was clipped by 6 bases and J by 5 bases; unmatched bases: 7. CDR3 nucleotide sequence: TGCAGCGTCCTCGGGACAGGGGACCACGAGCAGTACTTC. Translating gives CSVLGTGDHEQYF.

The rearrangement links TRBV5-8 to TRBJ2-7, with unresolved D. Germline CDR1 and CDR2: SGHTS and YDEGEE. The CDR3 has 14 residues. Between the trimmed V and J ends, which lost 1 base and 6 bases, there was a span of 14 bases. In DNA form, the CDR3 reads TGTGCCAGCAGCTTGTACTCCCAGGTCGTCGAGCAGTACTTC. Amino acids: CASSLYSQVVEQYF.